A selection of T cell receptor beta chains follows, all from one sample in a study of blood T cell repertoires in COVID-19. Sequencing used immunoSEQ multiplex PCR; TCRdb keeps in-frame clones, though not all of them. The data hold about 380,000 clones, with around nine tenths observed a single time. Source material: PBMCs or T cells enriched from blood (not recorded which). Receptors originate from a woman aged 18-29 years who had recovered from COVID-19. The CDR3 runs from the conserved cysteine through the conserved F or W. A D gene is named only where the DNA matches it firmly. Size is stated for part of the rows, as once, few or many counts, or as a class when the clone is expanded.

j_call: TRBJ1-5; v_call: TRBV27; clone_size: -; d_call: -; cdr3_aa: CASSLGGGQPQHF; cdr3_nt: TGTGCCAGCAGTTTAGGTGGAGGCCAGCCCCAGCATTTT
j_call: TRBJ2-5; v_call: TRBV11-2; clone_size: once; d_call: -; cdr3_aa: CASSLEDSRYSQETQYF; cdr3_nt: TGTGCCAGCAGCTTAGAAGATTCCAGGTACTCCCAAGAGACCCAGTACTTC
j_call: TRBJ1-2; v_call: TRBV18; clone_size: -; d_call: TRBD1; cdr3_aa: CASSPRDRRSVGYGYTF; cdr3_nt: TGTGCCAGCTCACCCCGGGACAGGAGATCCGTCGGCTATGGCTACACCTTC
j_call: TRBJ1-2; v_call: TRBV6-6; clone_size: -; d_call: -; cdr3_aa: CASSQGGVSVGYTF; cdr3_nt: TGTGCCAGCAGTCAAGGGGGGGTTTCCGTAGGCTACACCTTC
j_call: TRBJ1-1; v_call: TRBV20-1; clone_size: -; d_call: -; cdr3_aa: CSAVRGTEAFF; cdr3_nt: TGCAGTGCCGTCCGGGGCACTGAAGCTTTCTTT
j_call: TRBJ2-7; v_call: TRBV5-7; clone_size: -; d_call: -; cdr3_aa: CASSSAESSYEQYF; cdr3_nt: TGTGCCAGCAGCAGTGCGGAGAGCTCCTACGAGCAGTACTTC
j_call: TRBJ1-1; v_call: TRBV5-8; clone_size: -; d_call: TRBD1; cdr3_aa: CASSTGTATSDVAFF; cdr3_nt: TGTGCCAGCAGCACCGGGACAGCAACCTCCGATGTAGCTTTCTTT
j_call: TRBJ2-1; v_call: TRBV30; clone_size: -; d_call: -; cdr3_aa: CAWALAHEQFF; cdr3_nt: TGTGCCTGGGCCCTAGCTCATGAGCAGTTCTTC
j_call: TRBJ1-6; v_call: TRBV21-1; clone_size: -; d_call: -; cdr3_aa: CASSKVYERSYNSPLHF; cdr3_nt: TGTGCCAGCAGCAAAGTTTACGAGAGGTCCTATAATTCACCCCTCCACTTT
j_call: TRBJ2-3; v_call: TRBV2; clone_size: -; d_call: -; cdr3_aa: CASSDGWSTDTQYF; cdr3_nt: TGTGCCAGCAGTGACGGGTGGAGCACAGATACGCAGTATTTT
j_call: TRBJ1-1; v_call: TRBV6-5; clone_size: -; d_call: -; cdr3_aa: CASKVGDLGTEAFF; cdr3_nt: TGTGCCAGCAAAGTCGGGGATCTAGGGACTGAAGCTTTCTTT
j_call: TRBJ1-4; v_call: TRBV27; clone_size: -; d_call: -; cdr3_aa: CASSWVRDGEKLFF; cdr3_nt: TGTGCCAGCAGTTGGGTCAGGGATGGTGAAAAACTGTTTTTT
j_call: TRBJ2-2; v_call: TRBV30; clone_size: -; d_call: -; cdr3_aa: CAWSVGLNTGELFF; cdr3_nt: TGTGCCTGGAGTGTAGGACTGAACACCGGGGAGCTGTTTTTT
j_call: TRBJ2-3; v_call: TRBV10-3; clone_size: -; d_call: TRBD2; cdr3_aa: CAISGTSPPTDTQYF; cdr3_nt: TGTGCCATCAGTGGGACTAGTCCCCCCACAGATACGCAGTATTTT
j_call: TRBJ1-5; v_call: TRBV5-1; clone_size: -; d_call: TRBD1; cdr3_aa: CASSRDSYQPQHF; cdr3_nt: TGCGCCAGCAGCCGGGACAGCTATCAGCCCCAGCATTTT
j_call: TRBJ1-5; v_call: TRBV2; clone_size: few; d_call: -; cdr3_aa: CASSGMAGQQPQHF; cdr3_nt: TGTGCCAGCAGTGGAATGGCAGGGCAGCAGCCCCAGCATTTT
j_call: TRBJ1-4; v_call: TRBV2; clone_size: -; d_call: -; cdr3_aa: CASRLQGREKLFF; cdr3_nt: TGTGCCAGCAGATTACAGGGACGAGAAAAACTGTTTTTT
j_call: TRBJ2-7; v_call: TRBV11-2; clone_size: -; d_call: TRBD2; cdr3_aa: CASSLGAGAREQYF; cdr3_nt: TGTGCCAGCAGCTTAGGAGCGGGGGCCCGCGAGCAGTACTTC
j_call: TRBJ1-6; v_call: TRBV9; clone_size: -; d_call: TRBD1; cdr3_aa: CASSERQGQTPLHF; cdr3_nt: TGTGCCAGCAGCGAGAGACAGGGCCAGACACCCCTCCACTTT
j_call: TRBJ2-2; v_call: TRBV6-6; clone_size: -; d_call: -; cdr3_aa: CASSYPERRTGELFF; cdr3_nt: TGTGCCAGCAGTTATCCCGAAAGGAGGACCGGGGAGCTGTTTTTT
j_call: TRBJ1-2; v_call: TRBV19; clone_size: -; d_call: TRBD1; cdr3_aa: CASSPTGGAYGYTF; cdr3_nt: TGTGCCAGTAGTCCTACAGGGGGCGCGTATGGCTACACCTTC
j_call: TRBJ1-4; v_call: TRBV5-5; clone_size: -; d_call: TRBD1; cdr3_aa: CASSMTGGNEKLFF; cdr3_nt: TGTGCCAGCAGCATGACAGGGGGGAATGAAAAACTGTTTTTT
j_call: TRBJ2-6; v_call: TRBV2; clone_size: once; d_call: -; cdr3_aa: CASSGRRDSGANVLTF; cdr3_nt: TGTGCCAGCAGTGGTAGGAGAGACTCTGGGGCCAACGTCCTGACTTTC
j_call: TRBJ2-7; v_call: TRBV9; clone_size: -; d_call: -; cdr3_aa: CASSVGREGREQYF; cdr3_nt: TGTGCCAGCAGCGTAGGCAGGGAAGGCCGCGAGCAGTACTTC
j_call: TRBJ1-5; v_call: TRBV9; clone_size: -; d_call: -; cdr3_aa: CASSMDGRSGPQHF; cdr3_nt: TGTGCCAGCAGCATGGACGGGAGGAGTGGGCCCCAGCATTTT
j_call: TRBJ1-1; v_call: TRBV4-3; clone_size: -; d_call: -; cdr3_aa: CASSQDTGGTEAFF; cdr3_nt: TGCGCCAGCAGCCAAGATACGGGGGGCACTGAAGCTTTCTTT
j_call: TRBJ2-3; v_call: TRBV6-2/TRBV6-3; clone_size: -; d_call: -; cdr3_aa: CASSYGFGTQYF; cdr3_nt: TGTGCCAGCAGTTATGGTTTTGGGACTCAGTATTTT
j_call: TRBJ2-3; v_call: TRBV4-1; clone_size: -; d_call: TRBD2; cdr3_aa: CASSQERGGADTQYF; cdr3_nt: TGCGCCAGCAGCCAAGAACGGGGGGGGGCAGATACGCAGTATTTT
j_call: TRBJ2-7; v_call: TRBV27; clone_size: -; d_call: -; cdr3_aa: CASSLAPAGYEQYF; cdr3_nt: TGTGCCAGCAGTTTAGCCCCAGCGGGCTACGAGCAGTACTTC
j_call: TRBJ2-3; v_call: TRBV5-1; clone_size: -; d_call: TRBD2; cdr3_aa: CASRTGTSGGDTQYF; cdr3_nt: TGCGCCAGCAGAACTGGGACTAGCGGGGGGGATACGCAGTATTTT
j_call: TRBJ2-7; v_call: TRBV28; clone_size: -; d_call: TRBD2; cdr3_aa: CASSSPVGGGASEQYF; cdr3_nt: TGTGCCAGCAGTTCCCCTGTCGGCGGGGGGGCGAGCGAGCAGTACTTC
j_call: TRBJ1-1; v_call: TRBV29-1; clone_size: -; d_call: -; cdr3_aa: CSVGGGRGAETEAFF; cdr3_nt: TGCAGCGTTGGTGGAGGTCGGGGGGCTGAGACTGAAGCTTTCTTT
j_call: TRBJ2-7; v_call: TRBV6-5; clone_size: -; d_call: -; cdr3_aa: CASSYFRSYEQYF; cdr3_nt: TGTGCCAGCAGTTACTTCCGTTCCTACGAGCAGTACTTC
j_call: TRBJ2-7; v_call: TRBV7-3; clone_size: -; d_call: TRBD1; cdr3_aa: CASSLSAGQGAYEQYF; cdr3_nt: TGTGCCAGCAGCTTAAGTGCGGGACAGGGGGCTTACGAGCAGTACTTC
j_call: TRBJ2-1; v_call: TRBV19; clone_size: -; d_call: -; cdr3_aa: CASSMGAAKYNEQFF; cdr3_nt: TGTGCCAGTAGTATGGGGGCAGCGAAATACAATGAGCAGTTCTTC
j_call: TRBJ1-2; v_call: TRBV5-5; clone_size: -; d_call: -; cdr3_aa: CASSLEGRSYGYTF; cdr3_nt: TGTGCCAGCAGCTTGGAGGGGCGCAGCTATGGCTACACCTTC
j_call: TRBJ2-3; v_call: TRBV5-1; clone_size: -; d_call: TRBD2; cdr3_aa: CASSPGLESTDTQYF; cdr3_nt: TGCGCCAGCAGCCCGGGACTAGAGAGCACAGATACGCAGTATTTT
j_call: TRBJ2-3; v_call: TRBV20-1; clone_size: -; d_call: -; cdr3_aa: CSASHEAKNTDTQYF; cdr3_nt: TGCAGTGCTAGTCATGAAGCTAAGAACACAGATACGCAGTATTTT
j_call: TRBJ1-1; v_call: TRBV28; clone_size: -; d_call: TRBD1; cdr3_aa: CASSPVTGRLLGTEAFF; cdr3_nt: TGTGCCAGCAGCCCGGTGACAGGGAGACTTTTGGGCACTGAAGCTTTCTTT
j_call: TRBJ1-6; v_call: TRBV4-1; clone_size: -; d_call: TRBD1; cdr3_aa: CASSRGGQEVNSPLHF; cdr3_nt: TGCGCCAGCAGCCGAGGCGGACAGGAGGTTAATTCACCCCTCCACTTT
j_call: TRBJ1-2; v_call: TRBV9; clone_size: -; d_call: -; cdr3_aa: CASSVGPWGGTYGYTF; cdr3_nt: TGTGCCAGCAGCGTAGGACCTTGGGGAGGGACCTATGGCTACACCTTC
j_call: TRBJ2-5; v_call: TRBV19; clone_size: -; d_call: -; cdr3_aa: CASSIRLPIFEETQYF; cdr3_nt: TGTGCCAGTAGTATCCGACTCCCCATATTCGAGGAGACCCAGTACTTC
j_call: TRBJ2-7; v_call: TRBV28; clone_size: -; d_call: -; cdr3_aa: CASSLFGGGYEQYF; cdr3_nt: TGTGCCAGCAGTTTATTCGGGGGTGGGTACGAGCAGTACTTC
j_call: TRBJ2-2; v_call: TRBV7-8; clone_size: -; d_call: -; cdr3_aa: CASSLAEIGELFF; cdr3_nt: TGTGCCAGCAGCTTAGCGGAGATAGGGGAGCTGTTTTTT
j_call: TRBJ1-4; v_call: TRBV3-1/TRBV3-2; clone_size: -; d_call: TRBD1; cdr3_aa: CASSPFGTGEIRF; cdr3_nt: TGTGCCAGCAGCCCATTTGGGACAGGGGAGATTCGATTT
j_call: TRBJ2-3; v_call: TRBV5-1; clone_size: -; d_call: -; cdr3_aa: CASSLDHRADTQYF; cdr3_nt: TGCGCCAGCAGCTTGGACCATCGGGCAGATACGCAGTATTTT
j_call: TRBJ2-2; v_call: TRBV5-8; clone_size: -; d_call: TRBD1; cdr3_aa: CASSKYRGDTGELFF; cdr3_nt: TGTGCCAGCAGCAAATACAGGGGGGACACCGGGGAGCTGTTTTTT